Below, 3 T cell receptor beta chains from the same sample are listed, as sequenced in a study of blood T cell repertoires in COVID-19. Assay used: immunoSEQ multiplex PCR; TCRdb lists only in-frame clones, some missing. The sample holds fewer than 350,000 clones, approximately 91% seen once. The sample comprised PBMCs or T cells enriched from blood (not recorded which). The receptors come from a woman between 40 and 55 years old with acute COVID-19.

The chain carries TRBV28 and TRBJ1-5; TRBD1 matches at 7 bases. The V gene end was trimmed by 2 bases and the J gene end by 7 bases; junction bases not matched to a gene: 5. Germline V gives CDR1 MDHEN, CDR2 SYDVKM. CDR3 size: 14 residues. The CDR3 protein is CASSLARGEQPQHF. The CDR3 DNA reads TGTGCCAGCAGTTTAGCCAGGGGGGAACAGCCCCAGCATTTT.

V usage is TRBV5-5 and J usage is TRBJ1-3; maybe TRBD1 (6 bases). CDR3 length: 15 amino acids. Germline CDR1 and CDR2: SGHKS and YYEKEE (reference sequence). V was pared by 1 base and J by 4 bases, with 12 bases between. CDR3 region: CASSLWQGYGNTIYF. The CDR3 DNA reads as TGTGCCAGCAGCTTGTGGCAGGGGTACGGAAACACCATATATTTT.

The chain couples TRBV2 to TRBJ1-4, with D hard to call. CDR1 and CDR2 from the germline V gene are SNHLY and FYNNEI. The CDR3 has 16 amino acids. Trimming left V 7 bases short and J 0 bases short, with 15 bases between. CDR3 DNA: TGTGCCAGCACCCTGGGTCTCAGGACAACTAATGAAAAACTGTTTTTT. Its protein is CASTLGLRTTNEKLFF.